This T cell receptor beta chain was found in a study of blood T cells in healthy people across ages (dated by TCRdb to 2015 to 2017). The study in broad terms: In model experiments, roughly one uniquely barcoded TCR beta cDNA molecule per two T cells was captured by template switching. The donors were divided into four age groups: young (average around 17 years), middle-aged (approximately 39), aged (approximately 59) and long-lived (about 80). Using deep sequencing normalized with unique cDNA molecular identifiers, the study measured how TCR beta repertoire diversity changes with age. For two donors (one aged 18 to 29 and one aged 80 or older), the study analyzed two additional independent replicas of 1 million unique cDNA reads from the same blood draw.

The library relied on 5' RACE. Instrument on record: Illumina HiSeq 2500. A second PCR of about 7 to 12 cycles was run with a J-beta primer mix and a sample-barcoded 5' primer. Each TCR beta cDNA molecule received a unique molecular identifier from a template-switch 5' adaptor carrying 12 random nucleotides. At least 2.5 million CDR3-containing paired-end reads were obtained from each sample. First-strand cDNA synthesis was performed from all RNA using the Mint cDNA synthesis kit, with priming by a TRBC-specific oligonucleotide. Following uracil-DNA glycosylase treatment, a first 18-cycle PCR with universal primers M1SS and BC2_uni_R was performed on all cDNA. Per the authors' processing: For normalization, 1 million high-quality reads were randomly selected from each sample, with every read carrying a distinct molecular identifier. Instead of being binned into consensus sequences, reads with shared molecular identifiers were discarded. CDR3 identification, clonotype clustering and error correction used MiTCR with a Q25 quality threshold and the strictest error-elimination algorithm. A nonparametric unseen species model with Euler transformation was used to estimate a lower bound on total TCR beta diversity. TCRdb's own reprocessing of the public reads used fastp at Q25 and MiXCR and kept productive beta chains. Rows are combined by CDR3 protein, so each entry shows the most common genes and DNA. It is TCRdb's table, rather than the study itself, that gives the V and J calls and clone size. Here the sample has about 780,000 distinct CDR3 sequences; about 26% occur a single time. In total, the top ten clones hold under 3% of the sample.

The 40 or so donors, aged about 6 to 95 years, were systemically healthy Caucasian individuals from Russia. About 10 milliliters of peripheral blood were collected from each donor into EDTA-treated Vacutainer tubes. PBMCs were isolated by Ficoll-Paque density-gradient centrifugation, with at least 6 million obtained per sample. Total RNA was extracted from PBMCs with Trizol reagent, with at least 6 micrograms obtained per sample. For every donor, flow cytometry on a PBMC aliquot measured the percentage of naive CD45RAhigh/CD27high T cells. To note about this clonotype: Its antigen is still unknown. Per-nucleotide qualities are absent, and no much larger clonotype sits a single base away.

The investigation overall reported the following: Since profiling was done on bulk unsorted PBMCs, naive and antigen-experienced compartments could not be conclusively compared. Total diversity estimates from one million sequenced T cells were considered lower bounds and underestimates. A strong correlation was found between observed TCR beta diversity and the percentage of naive T cells measured by flow cytometry. Because donor CMV infection status was unknown, age-related changes in expanded clonotypes were potentially confounded. Compared with the aged group, the long-lived group had more naive CD4+ T cells, fewer expanded clones and increased TCR diversity, a pattern suggesting age selection. As age increased, observed TCR beta diversity per million T cells dropped in a roughly linear way, and a significant reduction was already evident by age 40.

Looking up the germline V gene yields CDR1 SQVTM and CDR2 ANQGSEA. The CDR3 contains 14 residues, cysteine and phenylalanine counted. Of the read, only the CDR3 DNA is kept; its 42 bases are in frame from base 1. V is shortened by 4 bases, J by 6 bases, and the region joining them spans 19 bases. This sample also belongs to another study, concerning T cells of mothers and their children. As described in the second report: Donors were nine systemically healthy Caucasian individuals: three mothers and their six children. cDNA synthesis used all of the extracted RNA, with about 1.5 ug of RNA in each 15 ul reaction. In the second PCR, sample barcodes and 2-4 random nucleotides were introduced via the M1S primer. Each mother yielded over 8.5 million TCR beta CDR3 reads and each child 2.5 million to 3 million reads. Thymic selection shapes the output of TCR recombination in a similar way in related and unrelated pairs, and inherited differences have a minor effect. Related mother-child pairs always showed normalized repertoire overlap that was slightly higher than in unrelated mother-child pairs, though the difference was never significant. No persistent microchimeric T cell clones were found, with a detection sensitivity of around 100 clones per million clonotypes. The study used deep NGS to compare TCR beta repertoires of mothers and children, seeking features distinguishing related mother-child pairs from unrelated individuals. On average, the children were approximately 11 +/- 4 years old, while the mothers were approximately 41 +/- 4 years old. After adapters were ligated using NEBNext reagents, the libraries underwent 100+100 nt paired-end sequencing on an Illumina HiSeq 2000. To prevent cross-contamination, the mother and child libraries were prepared one month apart and sequenced in separate runs. Between roughly 450,000 and 2,200,000 distinct TCR beta clonotypes were identified per donor. Naive TCR beta clonotypes were estimated from low-frequency clonotypes matched to each donor's FACS-determined naive share, without sorting.

What was sequenced was blood. The chain is encoded by TRBV29-1 joined to TRBJ2-7; there is no confident call for the D gene. This TCR was recovered from a boy younger than 18 in good health. The DNA sequence is given as TGCAGCGTTGCCAATAGGTATAGGGTTGGCGAGCAGTACTTC. It is translated as CSVANRYRVGEQYF.